These 27 T cell receptor beta chains share one sample of origin, sequenced in a study of T cells in localized non-small cell lung cancer. The method was immunoSEQ multiplex PCR; TCRdb's version includes in-frame clones alone and lacks a portion of them. Here the sample spans approximately 67,000 clones, around four fifths being singletons. The sample in question was peripheral blood, obtained before any cancer treatment. These receptor sequences come from a female donor over 55 with stage I lung adenocarcinoma.

J is TRBJ2-1 and V is TRBV7-2, with no clear D. Trimming cost V 4 bases and J 5 bases, with 3 bases left between them. Germline V CDR1 and CDR2: SGHTA, FQGNSA. The CDR3 sequence is 11 residues long. CDR3 in DNA: TGTGCCAGCAGCTCTAACAATGAGCAGTTCTTC. It codes for CASSSNNEQFF.

This clone has more than one count but fewer than ten. The V call is TRBV5-1, the J call TRBJ1-2, with D unclear. CDR1 and CDR2 (germline): SGHRS, YFSETQ. The CDR3 is made up of 15 amino acids. Trimming took 5 bases from V and 6 from J, leaving 20 bases between them. The CDR3 is CASREVSNSLNGYTF. Here the CDR3 DNA reads TGCGCCAGCAGGGAGGTCAGCAATTCGCTGAATGGCTACACCTTC.

J is TRBJ1-2 and V is TRBV6-1; TRBD1 aligns across 11 bases. Trimming took 4 bases from V and 4 from J; bases not matched to a gene: 8. CDR3 length: 16 residues. The germline V gene encodes CDR1 MNHNS and CDR2 SASEGT. CDR3 sequence reads: CASSAGTGGFSYGYTF. The CDR3 nucleotides are TGTGCCAGCAGTGCCGGGACAGGGGGTTTCTCCTATGGCTACACCTTC.

DNA of the CDR3: TGTGCCAGCAGGGGCGGGGCCTCCTACAATGAGCAGTTCTTC. The encoded protein is CASRGGASYNEQFF. This chain connects TRBV11-3 to TRBJ2-1, with D maybe TRBD2 (6 bases). From germline, CDR1 is SGHNT and CDR2 YENEEA. Trimming shortened V by 6 bases and J by 0 bases, and 9 bases separated the two germline ends. The CDR3 has 14 residues.

The gene calls are TRBV7-2 and TRBJ1-1; tentatively, D is TRBD1 (5 bases). Germline V gene data show CDR1 as SGHTA and CDR2 as FQGNSA. This CDR3 has 14 amino acids. Trimming left V 6 bases short and J 5 bases short, with 16 bases between. CDR3 amino acids: CASRGRVLVTEAFF. For the CDR3, the DNA is TGTGCCAGCAGGGGCAGGGTCTTGGTGACTGAAGCTTTCTTT.

The chain uses TRBV5-4 and TRBJ2-1, with TRBD2 matching over 7 bases. This CDR3 region has 15 residues. The V segment lost 4 bases and the J segment 2 bases; nucleotides outside the gene matches: 6. Germline loops: CDR1 SGHNT, CDR2 YYREEE (reference sequence). The CDR3 DNA sequence: TGTGCCAGCAGCCAGAGCGGGACTCCCTACAATGAGCAGTTCTTC. Protein product: CASSQSGTPYNEQFF. The full variable domain, its missing parts supplied by reference TRBV5-4 and TRBJ2-1, is ETGVTQSPTHLIKTRGQQVTLRCSSQSGHNTVSWYQQALGQGPQFIFQYYREEENGRGNFPPRFSGLQFPNYSSELNVNALELDDSALYLCASSQSGTPYNEQFFGPGTRLTVL.

V gene TRBV18 combines with J gene TRBJ1-2; TRBD1 agrees at 7 bases. CDR1 is KGHSH and CDR2 is LQKENI in the germline V gene. Trimming removed 3 bases from V and 6 bases from J; junction bases left unmatched: 13. This CDR3 comprises 16 residues. The CDR3 bases are TGTGCCAGCTCACCCATACGCGACAGGGTGGGTGATGGCTACACCTTC. This codes for CASSPIRDRVGDGYTF.

The V and J genes are TRBV12-5 and TRBJ1-1; the D is unclear. With 7 bases removed from V and 1 base from J, the gap between germline ends came to 7 bases. The CDR3 loop spans 12 amino acids. Looked up from germline, CDR1 is LGHNT and CDR2 is FRNRAP. CDR3 residues: CASANSNTEAFF. CDR3 in DNA: TGTGCTAGTGCGAACTCGAACACTGAAGCTTTCTTT.

The J gene is TRBJ1-5, the V gene TRBV6-1, with D possibly matching TRBD1 (6 bases). CDR3 size: 15 residues. Germline lookup yields CDR1 MNHNS and CDR2 SASEGT. V dropped 7 bases and J dropped 0 bases, with 13 bases sitting between them. In nucleotides, the CDR3 is TGTGCCAGCACTAGACTGGACAGTAGCAATCAGCCCCAGCATTTT. This translates into CASTRLDSSNQPQHF.

CDR3 in amino acids: CASSSLGAPLYEQYF. CDR3 sequence (DNA): TGTGCCAGCAGCTCCCTCGGGGCCCCACTCTACGAGCAGTACTTC. The chain couples TRBV5-4 to TRBJ2-7; D possibly matches TRBD1 or TRBD2 (5 bases each). V lost 3 bases, J lost 3 bases, and 16 bases lay in between. Germline V gene lookup returns CDR1 SGHNT and CDR2 YYREEE (reference sequence). The CDR3 length is 15 residues.

This clone was seen a handful of times. The chain employs TRBV12-5 and TRBJ1-1; the match to TRBD1 covers 9 bases. Trimming took 0 bases from V and 1 from J; bases not matched to a gene: 9. Per germline, CDR1 LGHNT and CDR2 FRNRAP. The length of the CDR3 is 18 residues. CDR3 amino acids: CASGLVLIGQGRNTEAFF. The CDR3 nucleotides are TGTGCTAGTGGTTTGGTACTCATCGGACAGGGGAGGAACACTGAAGCTTTCTTT.

The chain is built from TRBV10-3 and TRBJ1-2, with D unresolved. Per the germline V gene, CDR1 is ENHRY and CDR2 is SYGVKD. CDR3 length: 17 residues. Trimming left V 6 bases short and J 3 bases short, with 23 bases between. This CDR3 reads CAISHFRVDTDYYGYTF. The CDR3 DNA sequence: TGTGCCATCAGCCATTTTAGGGTCGACACGGACTACTATGGCTACACCTTC.

The chain carries TRBV6-1 and TRBJ2-3, with 10 bases fitting TRBD2. The CDR3 totals 14 residues. With 10 bases clipped from V and 0 bases from J, the junction kept 4 bases outside the gene matches. Germline V gene sequence: CDR1 MNHNS, CDR2 SASEGT. The CDR3 DNA reads as TGTGCCACCGAAGCGGGAGGGAGCACAGATACGCAGTATTTT. Translation: CATEAGGSTDTQYF.

V usage is TRBV5-1 and J usage is TRBJ1-1; weak D call: TRBD1 (6 bases). V was pared by 3 bases and J by 1 base, with 10 bases between. The CDR3 has 14 residues. Germline CDR1 and CDR2: SGHRS and YFSETQ. CDR3 sequence: CASSSGQWNTEAFF. In nucleotides, the CDR3 is TGCGCCAGCAGCTCAGGACAGTGGAACACTGAAGCTTTCTTT.

This chain uses TRBV7-2 with TRBJ2-1, with TRBD2 matching over 7 bases. This CDR3 contains 15 residues. J was trimmed by 7 bases and V by 2 bases; bases with no gene match: 8. Germline CDR1 SGHTA, CDR2 FQGNSA. The CDR3 is CASSLSSGLNNEQFF. DNA of the CDR3: TGTGCCAGCAGCTTAAGTAGCGGGCTGAATAATGAGCAGTTCTTC.

The CDR3 DNA is TGCAGCGTTGTGTTATCGGGACAGGGTCGGGATGGCTACACCTTC. It codes for CSVVLSGQGRDGYTF. This chain uses TRBV29-1 with TRBJ1-2; 9 bases align to TRBD1. Germline-derived CDR1 and CDR2 are SQVTM and ANQGSEA. The junction had 12 bases not matched to a gene; V was cut back by 4 bases and J by 6 bases. There are 15 residues in the CDR3.

The J gene is TRBJ1-6, the V gene TRBV5-1; 9 positions agree with TRBD1. This CDR3 has 15 residues. Germline CDR1 is SGHRS and CDR2 is YFSETQ. The junction had 6 bases not matched to a gene; V was cut back by 3 bases and J by 8 bases. The CDR3 DNA is TGCGCCAGCAGCTCGGGGGGACAGGGAGATTCACCCCTCCACTTT. Its protein is CASSSGGQGDSPLHF.

V usage is TRBV18 and J usage is TRBJ1-1; D unresolved. Looked up from germline, CDR1 is KGHSH and CDR2 is LQKENI. The CDR3 length is 13 residues. Deletions cut 6 bases from V and 1 base from J, with 9 bases between. As DNA, the CDR3 is TGTGCCAGCTCGTTCGGGGAGAACACTGAAGCTTTCTTT. It translates to CASSFGENTEAFF.

The chain is built from TRBV4-2 and TRBJ2-5; 9 bases are a match to TRBD1. The J call may be incorrect, as the DNA end agrees better with TRBJ2-7. This CDR3 spans 15 amino acids. Germline V gene data show CDR1 as LGHNA and CDR2 as YNFKEQ. The CDR3 region is CASSQDLGTGSEQYF. CDR3 DNA: TGTGCCAGCAGCCAAGATTTGGGGACAGGGTCCGAGCAGTACTTC.

The rearrangement uses TRBV28 and TRBJ2-3; D could derive from TRBD1 or TRBD2 (5 bases each). Germline CDR1 is MDHEN and CDR2 is SYDVKM. V gave up 6 bases and J gave up 1 base, with 5 bases separating them. This CDR3 spans 12 amino acids. The CDR3: CASRGRTDTQYF. The CDR3 DNA reads as TGTGCCAGCAGGGGACGCACAGATACGCAGTATTTT.

In its sample, this clone was seen once. The genes are TRBV15 and TRBJ2-3; 7 bases align to TRBD1. Trimming removed 0 bases from V and 0 bases from J; junction bases left unmatched: 9. Germline CDR1 LNHNV, CDR2 YYDKDF (reference sequence). The CDR3 spans 18 residues. CDR3 in DNA: TGTGCCACCAGCAGAGATCGCCTGGGACAGACTAGCACAGATACGCAGTATTTT. Translated: CATSRDRLGQTSTDTQYF.

The chain links TRBV2 to TRBJ2-3; 12 nucleotides line up with TRBD2. With V trimmed by 10 bases and J by 3 bases, 11 bases remained unmatched. This CDR3 contains 16 residues. Germline values: CDR1 SNHLY, CDR2 FYNNEI. Written as DNA, the CDR3 is TGTGCCAACCCTCTTACTAGCGGGAGGCCAACAGATACGCAGTATTTT. Protein product: CANPLTSGRPTDTQYF.

The chain uses TRBV7-9 and TRBJ2-5, with D perhaps TRBD2 (5 bases). Germline CDR1 is SEHNR and CDR2 is FQNEAQ (reference sequence). The ends were cut back, 1 base at V and 5 bases at J, with 14 bases in the middle. CDR3 size: 15 residues. CDR3 loop: CASSLDPGRMETQYF. The CDR3 nucleotides read TGTGCCAGCAGCTTAGACCCGGGAAGAATGGAGACCCAGTACTTC.

The chain has TRBV7-9 and TRBJ1-1; TRBD1 is a possible D gene (5 bases). V gave up 6 bases and J gave up 8 bases, with 16 bases separating them. The V gene's germline CDR1 is SEHNR and CDR2 FQNEAQ (reference sequence). The CDR3 extends over 13 amino acids. CDR3 loop: CASSVRQSSEAFF. For the CDR3, the DNA is TGTGCCAGCAGTGTTAGACAGAGCTCAGAAGCTTTCTTT.

V usage is TRBV27 and J usage is TRBJ2-1; D might be TRBD1 or TRBD2, each matching 5 bases. This CDR3 has 13 amino acids. V lost 3 bases, J lost 7 bases, and 10 bases lay in between. Germline V gives CDR1 MNHEY, CDR2 SMNVEV (reference sequence). This CDR3 is CASSFRDGNEQFF. CDR3 bases: TGTGCCAGCAGTTTTAGGGACGGTAATGAGCAGTTCTTC.

V is TRBV29-1 and J is TRBJ1-2; 9 bases fit TRBD1. Germline V lookup: CDR1 SQVTM, CDR2 ANQGSEA. V shed 7 bases and J 4 bases; nucleotides not matched to a gene: 7. This CDR3 comprises 13 residues. The CDR3 nucleotides are TGCAGCGATTCGGGACAGGGTGGCTATGGCTACACCTTC. Translating it yields CSDSGQGGYGYTF.

The V and J genes are TRBV6-1 and TRBJ2-1, with D perhaps being TRBD1 or TRBD2 (6 bases each). Looked up from germline, CDR1 is MNHNS and CDR2 is SASEGT. V lost 5 bases and J lost 9, with 14 bases in between. This CDR3 has 13 amino acids. CDR3 in amino acids: CASSSGALGEQFF. The CDR3 nucleotides are TGTGCCAGCAGTTCGGGGGCCCTGGGTGAGCAGTTCTTC.